This is a list of T cell receptor beta chains from one sample in a study of blood T cell repertoires in COVID-19. Profiled with immunoSEQ multiplex PCR; TCRdb holds only in-frame clones, not every one. This sample has roughly 100,000 clones, with 76% found just once. Source material: peripheral blood. Every receptor here comes from a man in his sixties or seventies with acute or convalescent COVID-19. Both conserved end residues are part of each CDR3. Each record gives: V gene, D gene, J gene, clone size, CDR3 protein, CDR3 DNA. A D gene is named only where the DNA matches it firmly. Some rows have no size entry. The others give once, few or many, or a class for an expanded clone.

V: TRBV11-2
D: TRBD1
J: TRBJ2-6
size: -
CDR3: CASSSRQGAYGANVLTF
DNA: TGTGCCAGCAGCTCAAGACAGGGGGCGTATGGGGCCAACGTCCTGACTTTC

V: TRBV2
D: -
J: TRBJ2-5
size: -
CDR3: CASSGGGLETQYF
DNA: TGTGCCAGCAGTGGGGGGGGCTTAGAGACCCAGTACTTC

V: TRBV5-4
D: -
J: TRBJ2-5
size: -
CDR3: CASSLLSRFQETQYF
DNA: TGTGCCAGCAGCTTGTTATCCCGTTTCCAAGAGACCCAGTACTTC

V: TRBV7-9
D: TRBD1
J: TRBJ2-1
size: -
CDR3: CASSDRDSAYNEQFF
DNA: TGTGCCAGCAGCGACCGGGACAGTGCTTACAATGAGCAGTTCTTC

V: TRBV5-1
D: -
J: TRBJ2-3
size: once
CDR3: CASSLEGQGADTQYF
DNA: TGCGCCAGCAGCTTGGAAGGGCAGGGCGCAGATACGCAGTATTTT

V: TRBV28
D: -
J: TRBJ1-1
size: -
CDR3: CASSGGFVEAFF
DNA: TGTGCCAGCAGCGGGGGGTTCGTGGAAGCTTTCTTT

V: TRBV10-1
D: TRBD1
J: TRBJ2-3
size: once
CDR3: CASSPKGQGFTDTQYF
DNA: TGCGCCAGCAGTCCTAAGGGACAGGGATTTACAGATACGCAGTATTTT

V: TRBV14
D: TRBD1
J: TRBJ1-2
size: few
CDR3: CASSQETSTSGTGDGYTF
DNA: TGTGCCAGCAGCCAAGAAACCTCCACTTCCGGGACAGGGGATGGCTACACCTTC

V: TRBV6-5
D: TRBD2
J: TRBJ2-1
size: many
CDR3: CASSEGGSGVNEQFF
DNA: TGTGCCAGCAGCGAGGGCGGGAGCGGTGTCAATGAGCAGTTCTTC

V: TRBV6-2/TRBV6-3
D: TRBD1
J: TRBJ1-1
size: -
CDR3: CASSHPDRVLPQQVTEAFF
DNA: TGTGCCAGCAGTCACCCGGACAGGGTGCTTCCTCAACAGGTCACTGAAGCTTTCTTT

V: TRBV28
D: -
J: TRBJ2-2
size: -
CDR3: CASSTAGTSSRELFF
DNA: TGTGCCAGCAGTACTGCCGGGACATCCTCCCGGGAGCTGTTTTTT

V: TRBV14
D: -
J: TRBJ2-2
size: -
CDR3: CASSRMDRNTGELFF
DNA: TGTGCCAGCAGCCGAATGGACAGGAACACCGGGGAGCTGTTTTTT

V: TRBV5-1
D: -
J: TRBJ2-7
size: -
CDR3: CASSLWQWGAEQYF
DNA: TGCGCCAGCAGCTTGTGGCAATGGGGAGCCGAGCAGTACTTC

V: TRBV5-1
D: -
J: TRBJ1-2
size: -
CDR3: CASSFGSGPYGYTF
DNA: TGCGCCAGCAGCTTTGGGTCAGGTCCCTATGGCTACACCTTC